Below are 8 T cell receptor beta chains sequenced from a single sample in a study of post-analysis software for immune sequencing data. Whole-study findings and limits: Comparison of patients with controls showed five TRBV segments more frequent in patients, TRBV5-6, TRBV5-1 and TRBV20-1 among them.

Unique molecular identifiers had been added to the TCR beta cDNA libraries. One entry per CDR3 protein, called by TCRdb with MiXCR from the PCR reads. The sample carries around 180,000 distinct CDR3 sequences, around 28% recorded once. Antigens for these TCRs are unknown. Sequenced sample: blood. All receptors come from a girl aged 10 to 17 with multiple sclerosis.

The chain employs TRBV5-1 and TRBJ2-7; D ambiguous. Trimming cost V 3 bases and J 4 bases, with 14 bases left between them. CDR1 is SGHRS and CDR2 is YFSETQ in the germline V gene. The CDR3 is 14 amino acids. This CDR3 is CASSWGRVHYEQYF. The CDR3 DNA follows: TGCGCCAGCAGCTGGGGTCGGGTTCATTACGAGCAGTACTTC.

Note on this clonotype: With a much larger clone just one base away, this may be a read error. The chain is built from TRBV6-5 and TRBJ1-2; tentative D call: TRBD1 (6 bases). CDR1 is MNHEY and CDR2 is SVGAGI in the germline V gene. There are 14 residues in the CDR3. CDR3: CASRYSQGTYGYTF. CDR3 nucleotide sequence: TGTGCCAGCAGGTACTCACAGGGTACCTATGGCTACACCTTC.

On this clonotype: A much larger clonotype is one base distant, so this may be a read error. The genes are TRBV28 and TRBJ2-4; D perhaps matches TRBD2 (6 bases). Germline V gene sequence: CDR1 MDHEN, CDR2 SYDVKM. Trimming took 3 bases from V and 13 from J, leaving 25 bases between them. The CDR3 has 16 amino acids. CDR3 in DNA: TGTGCCAGCAGTTTGGTCCACGGGACTCCGGGTGCCGGGCAGTACTTC. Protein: CASSLVHGTPGAGQYF.

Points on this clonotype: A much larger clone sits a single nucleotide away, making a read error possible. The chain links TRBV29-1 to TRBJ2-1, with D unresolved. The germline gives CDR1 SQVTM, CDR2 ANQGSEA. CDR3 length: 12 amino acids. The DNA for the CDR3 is TGCAGCGTTGCTACGGCGTACAGTGAGCAGTTCTTC. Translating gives CSVATAYSEQFF.

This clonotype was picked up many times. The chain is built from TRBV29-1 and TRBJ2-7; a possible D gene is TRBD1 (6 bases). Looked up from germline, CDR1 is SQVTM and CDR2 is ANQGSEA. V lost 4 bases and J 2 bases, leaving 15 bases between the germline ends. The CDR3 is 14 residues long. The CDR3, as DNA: TGCAGCGTTGTCCGGACAGTTCTTCCCTACGAGCAGTACTTC. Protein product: CSVVRTVLPYEQYF.

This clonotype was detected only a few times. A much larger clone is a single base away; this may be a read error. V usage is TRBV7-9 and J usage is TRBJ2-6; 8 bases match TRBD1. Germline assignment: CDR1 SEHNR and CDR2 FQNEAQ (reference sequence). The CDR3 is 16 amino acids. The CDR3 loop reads CASSPRTGSGANVPTF. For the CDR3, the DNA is TGTGCCAGCAGCCCCCGGACAGGGTCTGGGGCCAACGTCCCGACTTTC.

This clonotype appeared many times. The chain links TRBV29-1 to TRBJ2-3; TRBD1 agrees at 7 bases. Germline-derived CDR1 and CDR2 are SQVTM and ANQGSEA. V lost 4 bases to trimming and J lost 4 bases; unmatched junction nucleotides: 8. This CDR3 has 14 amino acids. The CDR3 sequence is CSVVDRVNADTQYF. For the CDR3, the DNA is TGCAGCGTTGTAGACAGGGTGAATGCAGATACGCAGTATTTT.

The CDR3 DNA follows: TGTGCCAGTAGTATAGATCGGCAGGGGGGGAGCTCCTACAATGAGCAGTTCTTC. As protein: CASSIDRQGGSSYNEQFF. The rearrangement links TRBV19 to TRBJ2-1; TRBD1 or TRBD2 may be the D gene (7 bases each). Trimming shortened V by 0 bases and J by 0 bases, and 15 bases separated the two germline ends. Germline-derived CDR1 and CDR2 are LNHDA and SQIVND (reference sequence). The CDR3 loop spans 18 amino acids.